The 25 T cell receptor beta chains given below trace back to one sample, sequenced in a study of blood T cells in healthy people across ages. Alongside a J-beta primer mix, a sample-barcoded 5' primer served in a second PCR lasting roughly 6 to 12 cycles. TCRdb passed the 5' RACE reads through MiXCR, listing each CDR3 protein once. The sample includes approximately 900,000 distinct CDR3 sequences, under 35% of them seen just once. These same records also appear under a second study, on T cells of mothers and their children.

Input material: blood. The source is a woman between 40 and 50 years old in good health.

This clonotype was counted at least ten times. The rearrangement uses TRBV18 and TRBJ2-7; 8 bases fit TRBD1. Per germline, CDR1 KGHSH and CDR2 LQKENI. There are 15 residues in the CDR3. Losses at the gene ends were 3 bases for V and 5 bases for J; bases not matched to a gene: 9. CDR3: CASSPQGQGADEQYF. As DNA, the CDR3 is TGTGCCAGCTCACCGCAGGGGCAGGGGGCTGACGAGCAGTACTTC.

J is TRBJ1-1 and V is TRBV27, with D maybe TRBD1 (5 bases). Germline lookup yields CDR1 MNHEY and CDR2 SMNVEV (reference sequence). The ends were cut back, 6 bases at V and 0 bases at J, with 11 bases in the middle. The CDR3 spans 14 residues. The DNA for the CDR3 is TGTGCCAGCAGGGAGGACAACATGAACACTGAAGCTTTCTTT. Residues: CASREDNMNTEAFF.

This clonotype was recorded many times. This rearrangement joins TRBV20-1 to TRBJ1-2; the D is unclear. CDR1 is DFQATT, CDR2 SNEGSKA, per germline (reference sequence). The CDR3 spans 12 residues. V was clipped by 0 bases and J by 7 bases, with 9 bases between them. CDR3 nucleotide sequence: TGCAGTGCTAGAGACGGGGTGCGTGGCTACACCTTC. It encodes CSARDGVRGYTF.

This chain links TRBV2 with TRBJ2-3, with D possibly called TRBD1 or TRBD2 (5 bases each). CDR3 length: 14 amino acids. Germline V gene data show CDR1 as SNHLY and CDR2 as FYNNEI. Trimming shortened V by 5 bases and J by 5 bases, and 14 bases separated the two germline ends. In nucleotides, the CDR3 is TGTGCCAGCAGTAAGGGACGGGCTATAGATACGCAGTATTTT. Its protein is CASSKGRAIDTQYF.

The rearrangement links TRBV21-1 to TRBJ2-4; the D call TRBD1 from the table was never checked on the DNA. TRBV21-1 is a known pseudogene. The CDR3 has 13 residues. The DNA for the CDR3 is TGTGCCAGCAGCAAGGCGGGGGGGTCCATTCAGTACTTC. It yields the protein CASSKAGGSIQYF.

In regard to this clonotype: Sequence at one end of the junction differs from germline and may be a read error. The chain recombines TRBV29-1 with TRBJ2-6, with TRBD2 matching 7 bases. CDR3 length: 15 amino acids. CDR1 and CDR2 from the germline V gene are SQVTM and ANQGSEA. CDR3 DNA: TGCAGCGTTGAATCCGGGGGGTCTGGGGCCGACGTCCTGACTTTC. Translated, it gives CSVESGGSGADVLTF. The variable domain in full, with the rest retrieved from reference TRBV29-1 and TRBJ2-6, is SAVISQKPSRDICQRGTSLTIQCQVDSQVTMMFWYRQQPGQSLTLIATANQGSEATYESGFVIDKFPISRPNLTFSTLTVSNMSPEDSSIYLCSVESGGSGADVLTFGAGSRLTVL.

This clonotype was seen ten or more times. J is TRBJ2-7 and V is TRBV11-2, with D tentatively TRBD1 (5 bases). This CDR3 has 16 residues. Germline CDR1 is SGHAT and CDR2 is FQNNGV. V lost 4 bases, J lost 4 bases, and 20 bases lay in between. The CDR3 sequence: CASSSIRDWIGYEQYF. In DNA form, the CDR3 reads TGTGCCAGCAGCTCTATCAGGGATTGGATAGGGTACGAGCAGTACTTC.

On this clonotype itself: Being one base from a much bigger clone, this may be a read error. The chain combines TRBV25-1 with TRBJ2-7, with TRBD2 matching 7 bases. This CDR3 region has 15 residues. Germline CDR1 MGHDK, CDR2 SYGVNS. The CDR3 nucleotides read TGTGCCGGCAGTGACGGACTAGTGAGCTCCTACGAGCAGTACTTC. Protein sequence: CAGSDGLVSSYEQYF.

This chain links TRBV20-1 with TRBJ2-1, with D possibly matching TRBD1 (6 bases). V lost 6 bases and J lost 8, with 17 bases in between. This CDR3 comprises 13 residues. Germline CDR1 reads DFQATT; CDR2 reads SNEGSKA (reference sequence). CDR3 in DNA: TGCAGTGCCAAACTCAGGGGTTCGGATGAGCAGTTCTTC. As protein: CSAKLRGSDEQFF.

This clonotype has more than one count but fewer than ten. The rearrangement joins TRBV29-1 to TRBJ1-1; D perhaps matches TRBD1 (6 bases). The CDR3 sequence is 12 residues long. V was trimmed by 7 bases and J by 0 bases, leaving 9 bases between them. Germline V gene lookup returns CDR1 SQVTM and CDR2 ANQGSEA. The CDR3 here is CSADRMNTEAFF. CDR3 nucleotide sequence: TGCAGCGCGGACAGAATGAACACTGAAGCTTTCTTT. Using reference TRBV29-1 and TRBJ1-1 for the parts outside the CDR3, the full variable domain is SAVISQKPSRDICQRGTSLTIQCQVDSQVTMMFWYRQQPGQSLTLIATANQGSEATYESGFVIDKFPISRPNLTFSTLTVSNMSPEDSSIYLCSADRMNTEAFFGQGTRLTVV.

The sample holds a few counts of this clonotype. CDR3 coding DNA: TGTGCCAGCAGCTTTAGGGGGACTCTCTCCTACGAGCAGTACTTC. It specifies CASSFRGTLSYEQYF. This sequence joins TRBV28 and TRBJ2-7, with D perhaps being TRBD1 or TRBD2 (6 bases each). CDR3 length: 15 amino acids. V lost 6 bases, J lost 0 bases, and 15 bases lay in between. CDR1 is MDHEN and CDR2 is SYDVKM in the germline V gene.

This clonotype has a single count. Just one base apart from a much larger clone, this may be a read error. CDR3 amino acids: CATRDSGNQPQHF. In DNA form, the CDR3 reads TGTGCCACACGGGACTCCGGCAATCAGCCCCAGCATTTT. The chain employs TRBV10-3 and TRBJ1-5; D possibly corresponds to TRBD1 (5 bases). Germline lookup yields CDR1 ENHRY and CDR2 SYGVKD. The CDR3 is 13 amino acids. V lost 10 bases, J lost 2 bases, and 12 bases lay in between.

Worth noting for this clonotype: Sequence at one end of the junction differs from germline and may be a read error. This chain joins TRBV28 and TRBJ2-5; D call uncertain. The CDR3 is 14 residues long. The germline gives CDR1 MDHEN, CDR2 SYDVKM. In nucleotides, the CDR3 is TGTGCCAGCAGTTTATCAGCAACTCAAGAGGCCCAGTACTTC. It codes for CASSLSATQEAQYF.

This clonotype showed up just a few times. The chain carries TRBV7-9 and TRBJ2-6; either TRBD1 or TRBD2 may supply D (5 bases each). Trimming pared 5 bases from V and 4 bases from J, leaving 9 bases between. The CDR3 contains 14 residues. Germline assignment: CDR1 SEHNR and CDR2 FQNEAQ (reference sequence). In DNA, the CDR3 is TGTGCCAGCAGCCGGGACGGAGGGGCCAACGTCCTGACTTTC. This codes for CASSRDGGANVLTF.

About this clonotype: Since a much larger clone is just one base distant, this may be a read error. The rearrangement joins TRBV7-7 to TRBJ2-7; 8 positions agree with TRBD2. The CDR3 length is 12 residues. Germline V gene data show CDR1 as SSHAT and CDR2 as FNYEAQ (reference sequence). The CDR3 sequence: CAGWAGGNEQYF. CDR3 DNA sequence: TGTGCTGGGTGGGCGGGGGGCAACGAGCAGTACTTC.

This clonotype was seen at least ten times. The chain uses TRBV20-1 and TRBJ1-1, with a possible D match to TRBD1 (5 bases). In germline, CDR1 is DFQATT, CDR2 SNEGSKA (reference sequence). Deletions cut 3 bases from V and 1 base from J, with 15 bases between. The CDR3 has 15 amino acids. This CDR3 is CSARGDGRENTEAFF. In nucleotides, the CDR3 is TGCAGTGCTAGGGGGGATGGACGGGAGAACACTGAAGCTTTCTTT.

The sample holds many counts of this clonotype. V gene TRBV20-1 combines with J gene TRBJ1-6, with D perhaps TRBD1 (5 bases). The germline gives CDR1 DFQATT, CDR2 SNEGSKA (reference sequence). Trimming cost V 4 bases and J 10 bases, with 11 bases left between them. The CDR3 consists of 12 residues. The CDR3 sequence: CSAKEQASPLHF. The CDR3 DNA reads as TGCAGTGCTAAGGAACAGGCGTCACCCCTCCACTTT.

The chain links TRBV7-9 to TRBJ1-5; no reliable D call. V was shortened by 7 bases and J by 7 bases, with 20 bases between the two germline ends. The CDR3 runs to 15 residues. Per the germline V gene, CDR1 is SEHNR and CDR2 is FQNEAQ (reference sequence). The CDR3 is CASTSALGDPQPQHF. For the CDR3, the DNA is TGTGCCAGCACCTCCGCCCTGGGAGATCCCCAGCCCCAGCATTTT.

Of note for this clonotype: A much bigger clone sits one base away, suggesting this may be a read error. The chain uses TRBV20-1 and TRBJ1-2; D might be TRBD1 (5 bases). Germline V CDR1 and CDR2: DFQATT, SNEGSKA (reference sequence). The germline V and J ends were trimmed by 4 bases and 4 bases, with 19 bases remaining between them. This CDR3 region has 15 residues. DNA of the CDR3: TGCAGTGCTATTAACCAGGACACCGACCCCTATGGCTACACCTTC. This gives the protein CSAINQDTDPYGYTF.

In this sample, this clonotype turned up many times. V is TRBV6-2 or TRBV6-3 and J is TRBJ2-1; perhaps TRBD1 as D (5 bases). Looked up from germline, CDR1 is MNHEY and CDR2 is SVGEGT. This CDR3 contains 18 residues. V was shortened by 6 bases and J by 0 bases, with 21 bases between the two germline ends. CDR3 bases: TGTGCCAGCAGCCCAGGGATGCGACATGTTAGCTCCTACAATGAGCAGTTCTTC. It yields the protein CASSPGMRHVSSYNEQFF.

The chain uses TRBV6-1 and TRBJ1-3, with D tentatively TRBD1 (5 bases). This CDR3 has 16 amino acids. V was pared by 7 bases and J by 0 bases, with 16 bases between. CDR1 MNHNS and CDR2 SASEGT come from the germline V gene. CDR3 bases: TGTGCCAGCACCCTTGGGGCGGGAAGCTCTGGAAACACCATATATTTT. This translates into CASTLGAGSSGNTIYF.

The chain employs TRBV7-2 and TRBJ2-2; the D gene is possibly TRBD1 (6 bases). V was clipped by 6 bases and J by 5 bases, with 13 bases between them. CDR3 length: 14 amino acids. Germline V gene sequence: CDR1 SGHTA, CDR2 FQGNSA. CDR3 region: CASRPQGVTGELFF. Here the CDR3 DNA reads TGTGCCAGCAGGCCACAGGGTGTTACCGGGGAGCTGTTTTTT.

The chain recombines TRBV4-1 with TRBJ2-5, with 7 bases aligning to TRBD2. Germline V gives CDR1 MGHRA, CDR2 YSYEKL. With 0 bases clipped from V and 4 bases from J, the junction kept 23 bases outside the gene matches. The CDR3 covers 21 residues. This CDR3 reads CASSQDWSRVPAVAGVETQYF. DNA for the CDR3: TGCGCCAGCAGCCAAGATTGGAGCCGGGTGCCCGCGGTTGCGGGGGTAGAGACCCAGTACTTC.

This clonotype has a count of ten or more. CDR3 protein: CAISDPVQETQYF. CDR3 in DNA: TGTGCCATCAGTGACCCCGTACAAGAGACCCAGTACTTC. This chain connects TRBV10-3 to TRBJ2-5; no clear D. V gave up 3 bases and J gave up 2 bases, with 7 bases separating them. Germline V gene lookup returns CDR1 ENHRY and CDR2 SYGVKD. The CDR3 extends over 13 amino acids.

This clonotype was seen ten or more times. The rearrangement links TRBV20-1 to TRBJ2-1; 9 bases line up with TRBD2. V shed 0 bases and J 9 bases; nucleotides not matched to a gene: 12. Germline V lookup: CDR1 DFQATT, CDR2 SNEGSKA (reference sequence). CDR3 length equals 16 residues. Here the CDR3 DNA reads TGCAGTGCTAGAGATTGGCTAGCGGGGAGTCATGGTGAGCAGTTCTTC. Its protein is CSARDWLAGSHGEQFF.